Following are 9 T cell receptor beta chains from one sample sequenced in a study of beta chain features in type 1 diabetes (dated 2018 in TCRdb). The protocol used for the library was the immunoSEQ multiplex PCR assay. All of the isolated RNA was reverse transcribed with the High Capacity cDNA Reverse Transcription Kit, so expressed TCRB transcripts were sequenced. TCRdb holds this immuneACCESS table with in-frame rearrangements only. Some clones are missing; in checked studies, unresolved V genes explain under half, and the rest has no known cause. In this sample the table shows almost 250,000 clones, 13% to 15% of which occur a single time. About 0.027% of the sample goes to the ten largest clones. Sequencing used naive CD4+ T cells from blood. This sample's cell subset or site label indicates: true naive CD4+ T cells. The receptors come from a woman in her 40s in good health.

The chain links TRBV2 to TRBJ2-7; 9 positions match TRBD1. CDR1 is SNHLY and CDR2 is FYNNEI in the germline V gene. This CDR3 comprises 14 residues. Trimming at V came to 6 bases and at J to 4 bases, leaving 7 bases not matched to a gene. The CDR3 loop reads CASRAGTGSYEQYF. The CDR3 DNA reads TGTGCCAGCAGGGCCGGGACAGGGAGTTACGAGCAGTACTTC.

V gene TRBV10-3 combines with J gene TRBJ2-1; 12 bases are shared with TRBD2. The germline V gene encodes CDR1 ENHRY and CDR2 SYGVKD. V lost 4 bases and J lost 6; bases outside the gene matches: 10. The CDR3 contains 17 residues. This CDR3 is CAISASSGGAGRNEQFF. In DNA form, the CDR3 reads TGTGCCATCAGTGCGTCTAGCGGGGGGGCGGGTCGCAATGAGCAGTTCTTC.

The rearrangement joins TRBV7-9 to TRBJ2-1; possibly TRBD2 for D (6 bases). The germline gives CDR1 SEHNR, CDR2 FQNEAQ (reference sequence). V shed 4 bases and J shed 7 bases, with 14 bases lying between them. The CDR3 length is 14 residues. The CDR3 loop reads CASSSILAVNEQFF. As DNA, the CDR3 is TGTGCCAGCAGCTCCATACTAGCCGTAAATGAGCAGTTCTTC.

The table lists this clone with a few counts. The chain uses TRBV6-5 and TRBJ2-7; a possible D gene is TRBD2 (5 bases). The CDR3 is 13 residues long. The V gene lost 5 bases and the J gene lost 2 bases, with 10 bases spanning the gap. CDR1 and CDR2 from the germline V gene are MNHEY and SVGAGI. CDR3 DNA sequence: TGTGCCAGCAGTGTCCCGGGGACCTACGAGCAGTACTTC. This encodes CASSVPGTYEQYF.

The chain joins TRBV10-2 to TRBJ1-2; 7 nucleotides align to TRBD1. In germline, CDR1 is WSHSY, CDR2 SAAADI. This CDR3 comprises 11 residues. The ends lost 7 bases at V and 4 bases at J; junction bases unmatched: 0. The CDR3 here is CASTGGYGYTF. CDR3 DNA: TGCGCCAGCACAGGGGGCTATGGCTACACCTTC.

The table lists this clone with a few counts. This rearrangement joins TRBV5-1 to TRBJ2-3; 7 positions agree with TRBD1. This CDR3 contains 13 residues. V gave up 4 bases and J gave up 4 bases; unmatched junction bases: 3. CDR1 and CDR2 (germline): SGHRS, YFSETQ. Here the CDR3 reads CASSPTGPDTQYF. CDR3 coding DNA: TGCGCCAGCAGCCCGACAGGGCCAGATACGCAGTATTTT.

The chain links TRBV6-6 to TRBJ2-3, with a possible D match to TRBD1 (5 bases). This CDR3 contains 14 residues. V lost 0 bases and J lost 2, with 6 bases in between. The V gene's germline CDR1 is MNHNY and CDR2 SVGAGI (reference sequence). CDR3 sequence reads: CASSYSGLTDTQYF. The CDR3 DNA follows: TGTGCCAGCAGTTACTCGGGGCTCACAGATACGCAGTATTTT.

This rearrangement joins TRBV5-1 to TRBJ2-2; 7 bases agree with TRBD1. The CDR3 runs to 15 residues. Germline V CDR1 and CDR2: SGHRS, YFSETQ. Trimming cost V 0 bases and J 4 bases; bases outside gene matches: 3. The CDR3 sequence is CASSLAAGGTGELFF. The CDR3 bases are TGCGCCAGCAGCTTGGCCGCAGGGGGCACCGGGGAGCTGTTTTTT.

In DNA form, the CDR3 reads TGTGCCAGCAGCCTGATCAACTTCTACAATGAGCAGTTCTTC. It codes for CASSLINFYNEQFF. The J gene is TRBJ2-1, the V gene TRBV7-2, with no clear D. In germline, CDR1 is SGHTA, CDR2 FQGNSA. This CDR3 has 14 amino acids. Deletions cut 5 bases from V and 3 bases from J, with 11 bases between.